The 4 T cell receptor beta chains listed next were all sequenced from one sample in a study of T cell repertoires in cytomegalovirus infection. MiXCR was run by TCRdb on the reads, yielding one entry per CDR3 protein. Here the sample spans 700,000 to 950,000 distinct CDR3 sequences, roughly 33% being singletons. No antigen has been identified for these receptors. The sample consisted of cultured CD8+ T cells from PBMCs, taken from culture after CMV antigen stimulation. The receptors shown here come from a human donor in good health (CMV status not recorded). Some clones in this sample may be carry-over from other donors' samples.

As regards this clonotype: The junction departs from germline at one end; a sequencing error may be responsible. This rearrangement joins TRBV5-6 to TRBJ2-3, with D tentatively TRBD1 or TRBD2 (5 bases each). From germline, CDR1 is SGHDT and CDR2 YYEEEE. The CDR3 has 14 amino acids. The CDR3 sequence is CSSSLGRPSDTQYF. The CDR3 nucleotides read TGTTCCAGCAGCTTGGGACGACCCTCAGATACGCAGTATTTT.

This clonotype was seen at least ten times. This chain links TRBV6-6 with TRBJ1-2; 8 bases line up with TRBD1. This CDR3 has 16 amino acids. V dropped 0 bases and J dropped 3; count of bases not matched to a gene: 6. Germline V lookup: CDR1 MNHNY, CDR2 SVGAGI (reference sequence). CDR3 coding DNA: TGTGCCAGCAGTTACTCGGGGCAGGGGGCGGACTATGGCTACACCTTC. Protein sequence: CASSYSGQGADYGYTF.

The chain recombines TRBV27 with TRBJ1-6; D gene unclear. This CDR3 contains 14 residues. V was pared by 6 bases and J by 7 bases, with 13 bases between. Germline V gene lookup returns CDR1 MNHEY and CDR2 SMNVEV (reference sequence). CDR3 nucleotide sequence: TGTGCCAGCAGCCCTGGGGAAGGCAATTCACCCCTCCACTTT. Encoded protein: CASSPGEGNSPLHF.

The chain has TRBV20-1 and TRBJ2-2, with TRBD2 identical over 7 bases. This CDR3 region has 16 residues. The germline CDR1 and CDR2 sequences are DFQATT and SNEGSKA (reference sequence). V gave up 0 bases and J gave up 2 bases; unmatched junction bases: 6. CDR3 DNA sequence: TGCAGTGCTAGAGATAAACAGCGGGGAAACACCGGGGAGCTGTTTTTT. Its translation: CSARDKQRGNTGELFF.